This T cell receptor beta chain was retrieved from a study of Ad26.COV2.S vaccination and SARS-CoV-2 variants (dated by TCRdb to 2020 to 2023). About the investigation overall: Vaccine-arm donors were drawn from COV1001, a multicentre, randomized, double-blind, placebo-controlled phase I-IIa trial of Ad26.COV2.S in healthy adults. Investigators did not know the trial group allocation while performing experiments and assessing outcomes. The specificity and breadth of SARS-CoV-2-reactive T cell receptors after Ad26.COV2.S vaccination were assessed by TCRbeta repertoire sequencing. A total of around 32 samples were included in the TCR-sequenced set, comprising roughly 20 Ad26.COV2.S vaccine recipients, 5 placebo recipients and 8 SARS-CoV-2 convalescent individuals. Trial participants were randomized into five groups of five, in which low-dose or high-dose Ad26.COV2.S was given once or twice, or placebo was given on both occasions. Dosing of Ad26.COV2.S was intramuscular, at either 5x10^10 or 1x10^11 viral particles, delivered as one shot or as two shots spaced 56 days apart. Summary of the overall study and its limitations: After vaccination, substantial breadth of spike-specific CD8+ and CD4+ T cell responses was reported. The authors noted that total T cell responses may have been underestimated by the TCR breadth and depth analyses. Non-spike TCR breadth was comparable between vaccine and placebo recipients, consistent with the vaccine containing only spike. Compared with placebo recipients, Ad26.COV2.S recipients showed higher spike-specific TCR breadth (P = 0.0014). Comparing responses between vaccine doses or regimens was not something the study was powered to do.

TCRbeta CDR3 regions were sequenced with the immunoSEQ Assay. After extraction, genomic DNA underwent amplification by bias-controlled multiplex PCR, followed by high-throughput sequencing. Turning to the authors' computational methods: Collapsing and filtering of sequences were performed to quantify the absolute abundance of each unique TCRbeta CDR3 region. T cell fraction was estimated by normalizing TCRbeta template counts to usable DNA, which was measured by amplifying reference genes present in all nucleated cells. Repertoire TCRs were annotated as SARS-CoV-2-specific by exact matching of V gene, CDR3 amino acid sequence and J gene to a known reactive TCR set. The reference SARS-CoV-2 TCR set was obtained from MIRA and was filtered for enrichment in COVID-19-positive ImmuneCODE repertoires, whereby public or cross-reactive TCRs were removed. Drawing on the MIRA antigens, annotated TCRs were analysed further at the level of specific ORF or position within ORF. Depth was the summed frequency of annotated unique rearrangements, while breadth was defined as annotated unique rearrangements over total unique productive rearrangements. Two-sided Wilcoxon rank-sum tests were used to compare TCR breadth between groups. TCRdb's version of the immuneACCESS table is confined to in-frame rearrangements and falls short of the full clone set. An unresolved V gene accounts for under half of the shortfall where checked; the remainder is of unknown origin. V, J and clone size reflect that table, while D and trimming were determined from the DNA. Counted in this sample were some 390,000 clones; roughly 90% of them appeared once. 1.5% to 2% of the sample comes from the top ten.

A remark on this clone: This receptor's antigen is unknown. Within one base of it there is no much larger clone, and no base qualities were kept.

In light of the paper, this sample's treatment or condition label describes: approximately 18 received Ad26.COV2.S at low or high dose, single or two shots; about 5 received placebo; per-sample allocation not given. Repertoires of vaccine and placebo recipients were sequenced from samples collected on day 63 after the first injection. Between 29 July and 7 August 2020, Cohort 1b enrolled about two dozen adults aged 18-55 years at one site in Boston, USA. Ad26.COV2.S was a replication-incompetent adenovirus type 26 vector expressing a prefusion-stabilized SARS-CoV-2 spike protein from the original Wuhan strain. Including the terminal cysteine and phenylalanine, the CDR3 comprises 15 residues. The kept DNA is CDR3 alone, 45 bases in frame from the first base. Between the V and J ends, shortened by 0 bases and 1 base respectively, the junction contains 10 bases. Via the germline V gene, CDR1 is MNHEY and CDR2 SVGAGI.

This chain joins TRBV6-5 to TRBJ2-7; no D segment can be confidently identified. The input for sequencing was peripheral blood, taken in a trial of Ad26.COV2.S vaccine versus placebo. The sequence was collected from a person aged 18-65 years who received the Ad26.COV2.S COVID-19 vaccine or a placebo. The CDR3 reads CASSYSTRISYEQYF. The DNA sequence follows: TGTGCCAGCAGTTACTCCACACGTATTTCCTACGAGCAGTACTTC.